The sequence of this TCR beta chain was determined in a study of human T cells and chemical hapten exposure. TCRdb processed the RACE reads anew with MiXCR; each CDR3 protein has one entry. Here the sample spans tens of thousands of distinct CDR3 sequences, around 11% being singletons. At least ten counts were recorded for this clonotype. Specified time point: pre-sensitization, week 0. Treatment reported: therapeutic diphenylcyclopropenone sensitization with weekly scalp DPC. The CDR3 runs 14 residues. CDR1 is MNHEY, CDR2 SVGAGI, per germline. V was trimmed by 0 bases and J by 8 bases, leaving 10 bases between them.

The chain combines TRBV6-5 with TRBJ1-4; D uncertain. The specimen was whole blood, collected in connection with sensitization to the hapten diphenylcyclopropenone (DPC). The receptor comes from a woman aged 25-40 years with alopecia areata. Some clones in this sample may be carry-over from other donors' samples. CDR3 nucleotide sequence: TGTGCCAGCAGTTACTCTACAGTCCCGGAAAAACTGTTTTTT. Protein product: CASSYSTVPEKLFF.